These 14 T cell receptor beta chains originate from one sample sequenced in a study of Ad26.COV2.S vaccination and SARS-CoV-2 variants. The treatment: roughly 18 received Ad26.COV2.S at low or high dose, single or two shots; several received placebo; per-sample allocation not given. Vaccine and placebo recipients were sampled on day 63 after the first injection. The data were produced by immunoSEQ multiplex PCR, yet TCRdb's version contains in-frame clones alone and is incomplete. Here the sample spans around 300,000 clones, roughly 90% being singletons. This specimen was peripheral blood, taken in a trial of Ad26.COV2.S vaccine versus placebo. The receptors were sampled from a person aged 18-65 years who received the Ad26.COV2.S COVID-19 vaccine or a placebo.

The rearrangement joins TRBV29-1 to TRBJ2-1; the D gene is possibly TRBD2 (6 bases). Deletions cut 7 bases from V and 4 bases from J, with 20 bases between. The germline CDR1 and CDR2 sequences are SQVTM and ANQGSEA. The CDR3 length is 15 residues. CDR3 in DNA: TGCAGCGCCCCTGGGGGGACTTTCCTATACAATGAGCAGTTCTTC. Its translation: CSAPGGTFLYNEQFF.

The table lists this clone with a few counts. V is TRBV3-1 (or the pseudogene TRBV3-2) and J is TRBJ1-3; the match to TRBD1 covers 8 bases. The CDR3 loop spans 16 amino acids. CDR1 LGHDT and CDR2 YNNKEL come from the germline V gene (reference sequence). Trimming at V came to 2 bases and at J to 0 bases, leaving 3 bases not matched to a gene. This CDR3 is CASSQRGTGSGNTIYF. In DNA form, the CDR3 reads TGTGCCAGCAGCCAACGAGGGACAGGCTCTGGAAACACCATATATTTT.

V is TRBV5-4 and J is TRBJ2-2, with TRBD1 as a possible D gene (6 bases). There are 13 residues in the CDR3. Trimming took 2 bases from V and 6 from J, leaving 8 bases between them. Per the germline V gene, CDR1 is SGHNT and CDR2 is YYREEE (reference sequence). CDR3 sequence: CASSLWTAGELFF. CDR3 nucleotide sequence: TGTGCCAGCAGCTTATGGACAGCCGGGGAGCTGTTTTTT.

This clone was counted between two and nine times. This chain uses TRBV12-3 or TRBV12-4 with TRBJ1-2, with D possibly TRBD1 on 5 matching bases. The V end lost 8 bases, the J end lost 6 bases, and 10 bases lay between the germline ends. CDR3 length: 11 residues. The CDR3 loop reads CASQGVHGYTF. As DNA, the CDR3 is TGTGCCAGCCAGGGAGTCCATGGCTACACCTTC.

This chain joins TRBV18 and TRBJ2-1; no definite D call. Per the germline V gene, CDR1 is KGHSH and CDR2 is LQKENI. V gave up 1 base and J gave up 1 base, with 17 bases separating them. CDR3 size: 18 residues. The CDR3 bases are TGTGCCAGCTCACCACTACCTTCGACTCCCTGGTCCTACAATGAGCAGTTCTTC. Protein sequence: CASSPLPSTPWSYNEQFF. The whole variable domain, filled in from reference TRBV18 and TRBJ2-1, reads NAGVMQNPRHLVRRRGQEARLRCSPMKGHSHVYWYRQLPEEGLKFMVYLQKENIIDESGMPKERFSAEFPKEGPSILRIQQVVRGDSAAYFCASSPLPSTPWSYNEQFFGPGTRLTVL.

The chain carries TRBV5-1 and TRBJ2-5; D is unresolved. Per the germline V gene, CDR1 is SGHRS and CDR2 is YFSETQ. The CDR3 runs 13 residues. V lost 1 base and J 5 bases, leaving 9 bases between the germline ends. The CDR3 is CASSLYPSETQYF. CDR3 sequence (DNA): TGCGCCAGCAGCTTGTATCCTAGTGAGACCCAGTACTTC.

This chain connects TRBV19 to TRBJ2-2; D is perhaps TRBD1 (5 bases). V lost 5 bases to trimming and J lost 9 bases, with 25 bases between them. The CDR3 loop spans 17 amino acids. Germline V gives CDR1 LNHDA, CDR2 SQIVND (reference sequence). The DNA of the CDR3 is TGTGCCAGTAGTCTACCGTTGGGGCAGGCCGGCGTCCGGGAGCTGTTTTTT. Protein: CASSLPLGQAGVRELFF.

The chain uses TRBV3-1 (or the pseudogene TRBV3-2) and TRBJ2-1, with D unresolved. The CDR3 totals 13 residues. V was cut by 5 bases and J by 3 bases, with 8 bases left in between. Germline CDR1 LGHDT, CDR2 YNNKEL (reference sequence). The CDR3, as DNA: TGTGCCAGCAGCTGGGATCTCTACAATGAGCAGTTCTTC. Encoded protein: CASSWDLYNEQFF.

The rearrangement links TRBV6-2 or TRBV6-3 to TRBJ1-2; unclear D gene. The CDR3 spans 13 residues. V was trimmed by 0 bases and J by 1 base, leaving 3 bases between them. Germline V gene data show CDR1 as MNHEY and CDR2 as SVGEGT. As DNA, the CDR3 is TGTGCCAGCAGTTACTCAGTTAACTATGGCTACACCTTC. Translating it yields CASSYSVNYGYTF.

The chain combines TRBV2 with TRBJ2-3; 9 bases agree with TRBD2. CDR1 and CDR2 (germline): SNHLY, FYNNEI. Trimming cost V 7 bases and J 0 bases; bases outside gene matches: 8. This CDR3 contains 16 residues. CDR3 bases: TGTGCCAGCATCTTGGAGCGGGGGGCAAGCACAGATACGCAGTATTTT. This sequence encodes CASILERGASTDTQYF.

This clone has more than one count but fewer than ten. The chain joins TRBV27 to TRBJ2-1; 11 nucleotides match TRBD1. The CDR3 runs to 16 residues. J lost 5 bases, V lost 6 bases, and 9 bases had no gene match. CDR1 MNHEY and CDR2 SMNVEV come from the germline V gene (reference sequence). The CDR3 bases are TGTGCCAGCAGCGACCTCGGACAGGGGGCTCACAATGAGCAGTTCTTC. It translates to CASSDLGQGAHNEQFF.

This clone was counted only a few times. V and J are TRBV6-2 or TRBV6-3 and TRBJ1-5, with 9 bases identical to TRBD1. Germline loops: CDR1 MNHEY, CDR2 SVGEGT. Trimming took 4 bases from V and 7 from J; bases not matched to a gene: 8. The CDR3 has 15 residues. The CDR3 sequence is CASSSTDRGGQPQHF. The CDR3 DNA reads TGTGCCAGCAGTTCTACGGACAGGGGAGGACAGCCCCAGCATTTT.

V gene TRBV18 combines with J gene TRBJ1-1; TRBD1 is a possible D gene (5 bases). Germline V gene data show CDR1 as KGHSH and CDR2 as LQKENI. This CDR3 contains 12 residues. V lost 2 bases and J 7 bases, leaving 8 bases between the germline ends. CDR3: CASSPVGREAFF. As DNA, the CDR3 is TGTGCCAGCTCACCAGTGGGACGTGAAGCTTTCTTT.

This CDR3 reads CASSQGPGNHEQYF. CDR3 in DNA: TGCGCCAGCAGCCAAGGACCGGGGAATCACGAGCAGTACTTC. The V gene is TRBV4-3, the J gene TRBJ2-7; D may be TRBD2 (5 bases). This CDR3 spans 14 amino acids. V lost 1 base, J lost 5 bases, and 12 bases lay in between. CDR1 and CDR2 (germline): LGHNA, YSLEER.